This T cell receptor (beta chain) emerged from a study of blood T cell repertoires in COVID-19. Study summary: PBMCs, B-cell-depleted T cells, or T cells provided the cDNA or gDNA that made up the material.

Profiled with immunoSEQ multiplex PCR; TCRdb holds only in-frame clones, not every one. This sample has over 250,000 clones, with roughly 90% found just once. The germline gives CDR1 ENHRY, CDR2 SYGVKD. CDR3 length: 14 residues. Trimming at V came to 6 bases and at J to 2 bases, leaving 5 bases not matched to a gene. Residents of about two dozen US areas, aged about 18 to 95 years, made up the participants. Sequenced material: PBMCs or T cells enriched from blood (not recorded which). The origin of this receptor is a woman between 25 and 40 years old who had recovered from COVID-19. The chain is built from TRBV10-3 and TRBJ1-1; 8 bases agree with TRBD1. The CDR3 DNA is TGTGCCATCAGAGAACAGGGGGTTAACACTGAAGCTTTCTTT. Its protein is CAIREQGVNTEAFF.